Shown below are 23 T cell receptor beta chains from a single sample sequenced in a study of control samples from healthy donors and cancer patients. Sequenced by immunoSEQ multiplex PCR; TCRdb stores in-frame clones only, minus some. The table records roughly 190,000 clones, about 91% of them present only once. The sequencing input was blood. These receptors all come from a man aged 25 to 40 in good health.

J is TRBJ2-7 and V is TRBV9; either TRBD1 or TRBD2 may fit D (5 bases each). This CDR3 contains 15 residues. Germline CDR1 and CDR2: SGDLS and YYNGEE. V lost 4 bases and J 2 bases, leaving 16 bases between the germline ends. CDR3 DNA sequence: TGTGCCAGCAGCAGAACCGGGACCGGTCCCTACGAGCAGTACTTC. This gives the protein CASSRTGTGPYEQYF.

The chain joins TRBV7-9 to TRBJ2-1, with no clear D. The germline CDR1 and CDR2 sequences are SEHNR and FQNEAQ (reference sequence). V was trimmed by 6 bases and J by 0 bases, leaving 15 bases between them. This CDR3 region has 16 residues. CDR3 sequence reads: CASSFSSGSSYNEQFF. In nucleotides, the CDR3 is TGTGCCAGCAGTTTTTCCTCAGGTTCCTCCTACAATGAGCAGTTCTTC.

The chain combines TRBV7-3 with TRBJ1-1, with 9 positions matching TRBD1. CDR1 is SGHTA and CDR2 is FQGTGA in the germline V gene. CDR3 size: 14 residues. V gave up 5 bases and J gave up 3 bases; unmatched junction bases: 4. This CDR3 reads CASSRGQGHTEAFF. The CDR3 coding sequence is TGTGCCAGCAGCCGGGGACAGGGCCACACTGAAGCTTTCTTT.

The chain carries TRBV5-6 and TRBJ1-5, with 8 bases lining up with TRBD1. This CDR3 comprises 13 residues. CDR1 is SGHDT, CDR2 YYEEEE, per germline. V lost 1 base to trimming and J lost 13 bases; unmatched junction nucleotides: 7. Written as DNA, the CDR3 is TGTGCCAGCAGCTTGAGAGGACAGGGAGCACAGCATTTT. Residues: CASSLRGQGAQHF.

CDR3 sequence reads: CASSPYGYSSYEQYF. The CDR3 DNA sequence: TGTGCCAGCAGCCCCTACGGGTACTCCTCCTACGAGCAGTACTTC. The chain employs TRBV3-1 (or the pseudogene TRBV3-2) and TRBJ2-7, with unresolved D. The ends were cut back, 4 bases at V and 0 bases at J, with 13 bases in the middle. The length of the CDR3 is 15 residues. The germline V gene encodes CDR1 LGHDT and CDR2 YNNKEL (reference sequence).

The chain links TRBV19 to TRBJ1-3; D unresolved. CDR1 is LNHDA, CDR2 SQIVND, per germline (reference sequence). CDR3 length: 13 residues. Trimming cost V 9 bases and J 2 bases, with 11 bases left between them. The CDR3, as DNA: TGTGCCAGCAGCGTTACTACTGGAAACACCATATATTTT. Amino acids: CASSVTTGNTIYF.

The chain recombines TRBV11-2 with TRBJ2-2; no reliable D call. The V end was cut by 8 bases, the J end by 3 bases, with 7 bases between. The CDR3 contains 12 residues. Germline CDR1 SGHAT, CDR2 FQNNGV. The CDR3 nucleotides read TGTGCCAGCCTTTACCACACCGGGGAGCTGTTTTTT. Its protein product is CASLYHTGELFF.

This clone was seen a single time. The gene calls are TRBV21-1 and TRBJ1-1. TRBV21-1 is classified as a pseudogene. The CDR3 totals 15 residues. The CDR3 is CASSKPLPGNTEAFF. The DNA for the CDR3 is TGTGCCAGCAGCAAACCCCTTCCGGGGAACACTGAAGCTTTCTTT.

V and J are TRBV2 and TRBJ2-7; 7 bases match TRBD1. The CDR3 consists of 16 residues. V was clipped by 2 bases and J by 4 bases; unmatched bases: 11. Germline loops: CDR1 SNHLY, CDR2 FYNNEI. The CDR3 spells CASSETPPGQRYEQYF. The DNA for the CDR3 is TGTGCCAGCAGTGAAACCCCCCCGGGACAGCGATACGAGCAGTACTTC.

V is TRBV5-1 and J is TRBJ1-2; D perhaps matches TRBD1 (5 bases). V was trimmed by 1 base and J by 5 bases, leaving 21 bases between them. Germline CDR1 SGHRS, CDR2 YFSETQ. The CDR3 length is 17 residues. The CDR3 bases are TGCGCCAGCAGCTTGATGTCCAGGGAAGCTGGGTTTTATGGCTACACCTTC. It translates to CASSLMSREAGFYGYTF.

This chain links TRBV6-6 with TRBJ2-7; D gene uncertain. Germline-derived CDR1 and CDR2 are MNHNY and SVGAGI (reference sequence). Trimming removed 4 bases from V and 4 bases from J, with 11 bases in between. There are 13 residues in the CDR3. This CDR3 is CASSLKGLYEQYF. As DNA, the CDR3 is TGTGCCAGCAGTTTAAAGGGTTTGTACGAGCAGTACTTC.

This clone came up once. Other DNA sequences in the sample encode the same CDR3. The chain couples TRBV30 to TRBJ1-1; D remains unclear. V was trimmed by 4 bases and J by 0 bases, leaving 9 bases between them. Germline V lookup: CDR1 GTSNPN, CDR2 SVGIG (reference sequence). The CDR3 runs to 13 residues. In nucleotides, the CDR3 is TGTGCCTGGACCTTGGGATTGAACACTGAAGCTTTCTTT. Translation: CAWTLGLNTEAFF.

V gene TRBV25-1 combines with J gene TRBJ2-1, with 12 nucleotides matching TRBD2. CDR1 MGHDK and CDR2 SYGVNS come from the germline V gene. V was clipped by 6 bases and J by 6 bases; unmatched bases: 6. The CDR3 contains 15 residues. CDR3 in amino acids: CASRLAGGPGNEQFF. DNA for the CDR3: TGTGCCAGCAGGCTAGCGGGGGGGCCCGGCAATGAGCAGTTCTTC.

V usage is TRBV18 and J usage is TRBJ2-1; 11 bases fit TRBD1. The CDR3 length is 15 residues. V lost 6 bases and J lost 4; bases outside the gene matches: 5. CDR1 is KGHSH and CDR2 is LQKENI in the germline V gene. DNA of the CDR3: TGTGCCAGCTCTCGCGGGACAGGGGGTTACAATGAGCAGTTCTTC. Residues: CASSRGTGGYNEQFF. Full variable domain (remainder filled in from reference TRBV18 and TRBJ2-1): NAGVMQNPRHLVRRRGQEARLRCSPMKGHSHVYWYRQLPEEGLKFMVYLQKENIIDESGMPKERFSAEFPKEGPSILRIQQVVRGDSAAYFCASSRGTGGYNEQFFGPGTRLTVL.

A single count supports this clone. The chain recombines TRBV6-2 or TRBV6-3 with TRBJ1-5; TRBD1 agrees at 7 bases. Germline V gives CDR1 MNHEY, CDR2 SVGEGT. The trim removed 6 bases at V and 6 bases at J, leaving 20 bases unmatched. The CDR3 loop spans 18 amino acids. Here the CDR3 DNA reads TGTGCCAGCAGCCCCCGAAGGTCAGGGGGATCAGAGGTTCAGCCCCAGCATTTT. This gives the protein CASSPRRSGGSEVQPQHF.

The chain employs TRBV18 and TRBJ2-7; D may correspond to TRBD1 or TRBD2 (7 bases each). V was shortened by 4 bases and J by 3 bases, with 16 bases between the two germline ends. Germline lookup yields CDR1 KGHSH and CDR2 LQKENI. The CDR3 has 15 amino acids. The CDR3 bases are TGTGCCAGCTCACGGGCAGGGGGGGATGGCTACGAGCAGTACTTC. Amino acids: CASSRAGGDGYEQYF.

The J gene is TRBJ2-1, the V gene TRBV6-4; the match to TRBD2 covers 8 bases. V was pared by 3 bases and J by 4 bases, with 5 bases of the junction left unmatched. CDR1 is MRHNA and CDR2 is SNTAGT in the germline V gene. This CDR3 has 15 residues. The chain's CDR3 is CASSEMAGGYNEQFF. The CDR3 DNA follows: TGTGCCAGCAGTGAAATGGCGGGGGGTTACAATGAGCAGTTCTTC.

This chain connects TRBV21-1 to TRBJ2-7; TRBD1 was called by the table and not checked on the DNA. TRBV21-1 is a pseudogene segment. This CDR3 contains 12 residues. CDR3 nucleotide sequence: TGTGCCAGCAAGACAGGGGACTACGAGCAGTACTTC. Its translation: CASKTGDYEQYF.

This sequence joins TRBV29-1 and TRBJ2-1, with TRBD1 identical over 12 bases. This CDR3 contains 13 residues. The V gene end was trimmed by 7 bases and the J gene end by 9 bases; junction bases not matched to a gene: 7. Germline CDR1 reads SQVTM; CDR2 reads ANQGSEA. The CDR3 DNA reads as TGCAGCGCGGGACAGGGGGCAAGAAGTGAGCAGTTCTTC. Amino acids: CSAGQGARSEQFF.

The rearrangement joins TRBV7-3 to TRBJ2-2; D assignment may be TRBD1 or TRBD2 (6 bases each). CDR1 and CDR2 (germline): SGHTA, FQGTGA. Trimming pared 5 bases from V and 3 bases from J, leaving 16 bases between. The CDR3 is made up of 16 amino acids. CDR3 region: CASSPDRGRDTGELFF. CDR3 DNA: TGTGCCAGCAGCCCCGACCGGGGGCGAGACACCGGGGAGCTGTTTTTT.

The chain has TRBV7-6 and TRBJ1-2, with a weak D call TRBD1 (5 bases). Per the germline V gene, CDR1 is SGHVS and CDR2 is FNYEAQ. The CDR3 contains 13 residues. Trimming removed 2 bases from V and 4 bases from J, with 8 bases in between. The CDR3 region has the DNA TGTGCCAGCAGCTTACAGGGATTCTATGGCTACACCTTC. Translating it yields CASSLQGFYGYTF.

The chain recombines TRBV4-1 with TRBJ2-7, with 12 positions matching TRBD2. Germline CDR1 reads MGHRA; CDR2 reads YSYEKL. Trimming cost V 0 bases and J 4 bases; bases outside gene matches: 7. The CDR3 has 17 residues. CDR3 DNA sequence: TGCGCCAGCAGCCAAGAGCAACTAGCGGGGGGTCCATACGAGCAGTACTTC. Protein sequence: CASSQEQLAGGPYEQYF.

CDR3 loop: CASSEGWEQYF. The CDR3, as DNA: TGTGCCAGCAGTGAGGGGTGGGAGCAGTACTTC. J is TRBJ2-7 and V is TRBV2; D unclear. This CDR3 has 11 amino acids. The germline gives CDR1 SNHLY, CDR2 FYNNEI. Trimming pared 3 bases from V and 7 bases from J, leaving 7 bases between.